This T cell receptor (beta chain) derives from a study of blood T cell repertoires in COVID-19. Libraries were prepared by immunoSEQ multiplex PCR; TCRdb keeps only in-frame clonotypes and omits some of them. The sample records tens of thousands of clones, 70% to 90% being singletons. V lost 1 base to trimming and J lost 6 bases; unmatched junction nucleotides: 4. This CDR3 comprises 14 residues. From germline, CDR1 is MNHNY and CDR2 SVGAGI (reference sequence). The sequencing input was peripheral blood. The gene calls are TRBV6-6 and TRBJ1-2; 8 bases match TRBD1. The sequence derives from a man over 45 with COVID-19, enrolled during active disease. The CDR3 spells CASSYFDRGDGYTF. The CDR3 DNA reads as TGTGCCAGCAGTTACTTCGACAGGGGCGATGGCTACACCTTC.